This TCR beta chain originates from a study of T-cell reconstitution after alpha-beta-depleted transplantation in children. Regarding this clonotype: Its cognate antigen is unknown.

Unique molecular identifiers featured in how the TCRbeta library was prepared. MiXCR, applied by TCRdb to the PCR reads, yields one record per CDR3 protein. The sample has about 500,000 distinct CDR3 sequences, roughly 11% seen once. The CDR3 runs 18 residues. The V gene's germline CDR1 is SGHAT and CDR2 FQDESV (reference sequence). V was clipped by 3 bases and J by 3 bases, with 22 bases between them. Study-wide results and caveats: Where some patients showed high TCRbeta diversity at day 60, it came from recipient T cells and thymic progenitors that had survived. Reportedly, alpha-beta T cells present about two months post-transplant originated from several hundred expanded clones of graft origin. Hyperexpanded clones declined; after one year, newly produced T cells mostly supplied diversity.

The source of this sequence is a female patient aged 2-9 years who had a stem cell transplant for aplastic anemia, so the T cells may come from the graft donor. Specimen: PBMCs, mostly from graft donor cells, collected 180 days after TCRalphabeta/CD19-depleted stem cell transplant. The chain combines TRBV11-1 with TRBJ2-3, with D maybe TRBD2 (6 bases). CDR3 nucleotides: TGTGCCAGCAGCTTTCCCTCGGGAGCAGCCATAAGTACAGATACGCAGTATTTT. It yields the protein CASSFPSGAAISTDTQYF.